This TCR beta chain was retrieved from a study of a mutant IDH1 vaccine in newly diagnosed glioma. The overall study: Vaccine dosing followed radiotherapy by 4-6 weeks, or accompanied temozolomide cycles.

Time point indicated: week 47, end of study. Vaccination comprised doses that each held 300 ug of mutant IDH1 20-mer peptide, plus topical imiquimod. At weeks 1, 3, 5, 7, 11, 15, 19 and 23, patients received a vaccination, eight in all. Profiled with immunoSEQ multiplex PCR; TCRdb holds only in-frame clones, not every one. The sample lists about 94,000 clones; roughly 90% were seen once. Study conclusions and caveats: Immune responses arising from the vaccine appeared in just under 95% of patients.

With respect to this clone: Its specificity is not known.

This CDR3 has 15 amino acids. Germline-derived CDR1 and CDR2 are SQVTM and ANQGSEA. Trimming removed 5 bases from V and 5 bases from J, with 21 bases in between. This specimen was PBMCs, taken from a glioma patient whose treatment included an IDH1 peptide vaccine. The sequence derives from a woman aged 45-59 years with glioma. The gene calls are TRBV29-1 and TRBJ2-5, with D perhaps given as TRBD1 or TRBD2 (5 bases each). The CDR3: CSVQPWDGPRETQYF. CDR3 nucleotides: TGCAGCGTTCAACCGTGGGACGGACCGAGGGAGACCCAGTACTTC.